A selection of T cell receptor beta chains follows, all from one sample in a study of immune characterization of retroperitoneal liposarcoma. TCRdb reprocessed the PCR reads via MiXCR and lists one record per CDR3 protein. The sample has roughly 9,700 distinct CDR3 sequences, around a quarter seen once. Sample: tumor tissue. These receptors all stem from a female donor with retroperitoneal liposarcoma. The CDR3 runs from the conserved cysteine through the conserved F or W. The D gene is left open where the match is weak. Clone size is given for some rows only: seen once, a few or many times, or a class if the clone is expanded.

d_call	v_call	clone_size	j_call	cdr3_aa	cdr3_nt
-	TRBV7-9	-	TRBJ2-3	CASNRDSTDTQYF	TGTGCCAGCAACCGGGACAGCACAGATACGCAGTATTTT
TRBD2	TRBV27	few	TRBJ2-1	CASSTRLAGGYNEQFF	TGTGCCAGCAGTACCCGACTAGCGGGGGGCTACAATGAGCAGTTCTTC
-	TRBV2	-	TRBJ2-7	CASSAAVHTPNLGTGQGREQYF	TGTGCCAGCAGTGCGGCCGTACACACCCCCAATCTTGGGACGGGCCAAGGACGCGAGCAGTACTTC
TRBD2	TRBV7-2	-	TRBJ2-5	CASSLPGGETQYF	TGTGCCAGCAGCTTACCGGGAGGCGAGACCCAGTACTTC
TRBD2	TRBV11-3	-	TRBJ2-5	CASSILAGIQETQYF	TGTGCCAGCAGCATACTAGCGGGAATCCAAGAGACCCAGTACTTC
-	TRBV6-1	medium-sized	TRBJ2-1	CASSWGIRETQFF	TGTGCCAGCAGCTGGGGTATCCGAGAGACCCAGTTCTTC
TRBD2	TRBV11-1	many	TRBJ2-1	CASSLASGRAREQFF	TGTGCCAGCAGCTTAGCCTCCGGGAGGGCCCGCGAGCAGTTCTTC
TRBD2	TRBV7-2	-	TRBJ2-5	CASSLRLAGVNEQYF	TGTGCCAGCAGCTTAAGACTAGCGGGAGTCAATGAGCAGTACTTC
-	TRBV12-3/TRBV12-4	-	TRBJ2-2	CASSPRGRTGELFF	TGTGCCAGCAGTCCTCGTGGACGGACCGGGGAGCTGTTTTTT
-	TRBV6-1	medium-sized	TRBJ2-1	CASSTLRGAEQFF	TGTGCCAGCAGCACGTTAAGGGGTGCGGAGCAGTTCTTC
-	TRBV6-1	large	TRBJ2-5	CASSEGLSLGTQYF	TGTGCCAGCAGTGAAGGTTTGAGCCTCGGAACCCAGTACTTC
TRBD2	TRBV12-5	few	TRBJ2-1	CASGSGGPLEQFF	TGTGCTAGTGGTTCGGGGGGGCCCCTCGAGCAGTTCTTC
-	TRBV11-1	many	TRBJ2-1	CASTEDGGPSYNEQFF	TGTGCCAGCACCGAAGACGGGGGGCCCTCCTACAATGAGCAGTTCTTC
TRBD2	TRBV12-3/TRBV12-4	many	TRBJ2-7	CASSTRLAGSYNEQYF	TGTGCCAGCAGTACTCGACTAGCGGGATCCTACAATGAGCAGTACTTC
TRBD1	TRBV6-1	medium-sized	TRBJ1-4	CASSRDRGEKLFF	TGTGCCAGCAGCCGGGACAGGGGTGAAAAACTGTTTTTT
TRBD2	TRBV7-6	large	TRBJ2-1	CASSLEVVLAEQFF	TGTGCCAGCAGCTTAGAGGTGGTTCTAGCGGAACAGTTCTTC
-	TRBV6-6	-	TRBJ2-7	CASSYGRSSYEQYF	TGTGCCAGCAGTTACGGCAGGAGCTCCTACGAGCAGTACTTC
-	TRBV7-2	-	TRBJ2-5	CASSLEGLNSYNEQYF	TGTGCCAGCAGCTTGGAGGGCCTGAACTCCTACAATGAGCAGTACTTC
-	TRBV28	medium-sized	TRBJ2-3	CASSLSSTDTQYF	TGTGCCAGTTCCCTGTCTAGCACAGATACGCAGTATTTT
TRBD1	TRBV12-3/TRBV12-4	many	TRBJ2-7	CASGGRQGIREQYF	TGTGCCAGTGGTGGCAGACAGGGGATTCGCGAGCAGTACTTC
-	TRBV7-2	many	TRBJ1-5	CASSRAGRNQPQHF	TGTGCCAGTTCGAGGGCAGGGCGTAATCAGCCCCAGCATTTT
-	TRBV6-1	medium-sized	TRBJ2-3	CASSEGGGGKDTQYF	TGTGCCAGCAGTGAAGGGGGAGGGGGTAAGGATACGCAGTATTTT
TRBD2	TRBV7-2	medium-sized	TRBJ2-1	CASSLRTSGMGETQFF	TGTGCCAGCAGCTTACGAACTAGCGGGATGGGTGAGACCCAGTTCTTC
TRBD2	TRBV6-1	few	TRBJ2-5	CASSALAGPQETQYF	TGTGCCAGCAGTGCCCTAGCGGGTCCTCAAGAGACCCAGTACTTC
-	TRBV27	once	TRBJ1-2	CASSLAWGNYGYTF	TGTGCCAGCAGTTTAGCGTGGGGCAACTATGGCTACACCTTC
-	TRBV7-2	medium-sized	TRBJ2-5	CASSFHREAQYF	TGTGCCAGCAGCTTTCATAGGGAGGCCCAGTACTTC
-	TRBV6-1	few	TRBJ1-4	CASSGGEQEKLFF	TGTGCCAGCTCGGGGGGAGAACAGGAAAAACTGTTTTTT
TRBD2	TRBV19	-	TRBJ2-1	CASSRRTSGQETQFF	TGTGCCAGTAGTCGCCGGACTAGCGGGCAAGAGACCCAGTTCTTC
-	TRBV7-2	few	TRBJ2-5	CASSLDSGVETQYF	TGTGCCAGCAGCTTAGATTCAGGGGTAGAGACCCAGTACTTC
TRBD2	TRBV12-3/TRBV12-4	-	TRBJ2-1	CASSQTSGGFSYNEQFF	TGTGCCAGCAGCCAAACTAGCGGGGGGTTCTCCTACAATGAGCAGTTCTTC
-	TRBV25-1	few	TRBJ2-1	CASSDPRVQETQFF	TGTGCCAGCAGTGATCCCAGGGTGCAAGAGACCCAGTTCTTC
TRBD2	TRBV6-1	many	TRBJ2-7	CASSRLAGGPDEQYF	TGTGCCAGCAGCCGACTAGCGGGGGGGCCTGATGAGCAGTACTTC
-	TRBV6-1	-	TRBJ2-1	CASLAGRPYEQFF	TGTGCCAGCCTGGCGGGGAGACCCTACGAGCAGTTCTTC
-	TRBV28	-	TRBJ2-1	CASSWYGAEQFF	TGTGCCAGCAGTTGGTACGGGGCTGAGCAGTTCTTC
-	TRBV27	few	TRBJ2-1	CASSLGRTYNEQFF	TGTGCCAGCAGTCTAGGGCGGACCTACAATGAGCAGTTCTTC
-	TRBV6-1	medium-sized	TRBJ1-2	CASSEYTGLDGYTF	TGTGCCAGCAGTGAATATACAGGGTTAGATGGCTACACCTTC
TRBD1	TRBV7-2	medium-sized	TRBJ2-1	CASSLRDRGHNEQFF	TGTGCCAGCAGCCTCCGGGACAGGGGGCACAATGAGCAGTTCTTC
TRBD1	TRBV7-6	medium-sized	TRBJ2-1	CASSLQPGTGTTGTQLVQFF	TGTGCCAGCAGCTTACAGCCCGGGACAGGGACTACCGGGACGCAGTTGGTGCAGTTCTTC
-	TRBV6-1	few	TRBJ2-2	CASSELEGDTGELFF	TGTGCCAGCAGTGAATTGGAAGGTGACACCGGGGAGCTGTTTTTT
TRBD2	TRBV6-2/TRBV6-3	-	TRBJ2-7	CASTPGTSGRHEQYF	TGTGCCAGCACCCCCGGGACTAGCGGGAGACATGAGCAGTACTTC
-	TRBV6-1	many	TRBJ2-1	CASSYRGSSHEQFF	TGTGCCAGCAGTTATAGGGGGTCCTCCCATGAGCAGTTCTTC